The 18 T cell receptor beta chains given below trace back to one sample, sequenced in a study of T cells in localized non-small cell lung cancer. Using immunoSEQ multiplex PCR, the repertoire was profiled, and TCRdb retains in-frame clones only, with some absent. The repertoire holds about 39,000 clones, 70% to 80% seen once, with 30% to 35% in the top ten. Sequenced here: PBMCs, sampled before any cancer treatment. These TCRs come from a woman aged 40-70 years with stage II squamous cell lung carcinoma.

The chain is built from TRBV27 and TRBJ2-1; possible D gene TRBD2, 6 bases. V shed 6 bases and J shed 7 bases, with 16 bases lying between them. The CDR3 has 14 amino acids. CDR1 is MNHEY, CDR2 SMNVEV, per germline (reference sequence). The CDR3 DNA sequence: TGTGCCAGCAGCCGCCGTTCGGGGGAGAATGAGCAGTTCTTC. This sequence encodes CASSRRSGENEQFF.

The V call is TRBV9, the J call TRBJ1-2; D gene ambiguous. The length of the CDR3 is 16 residues. Trimming left V 0 bases short and J 6 bases short, with 18 bases between. Germline assignment: CDR1 SGDLS and CDR2 YYNGEE. In nucleotides, the CDR3 is TGTGCCAGCAGCGTAGGTTCTCGCGGGCAGATCCATGGCTACACCTTC. Translated, it gives CASSVGSRGQIHGYTF.

This clone was recorded a few times. This CDR3 reads CASSLQLSTDTQYF. CDR3 coding DNA: TGTGCCAGCAGCTTGCAACTGAGCACAGATACGCAGTATTTT. The J gene is TRBJ2-3, the V gene TRBV5-6; D gene ambiguous. With 1 base removed from V and 0 bases from J, the gap between germline ends came to 6 bases. The CDR3 runs to 14 residues. Germline CDR1 SGHDT, CDR2 YYEEEE. The full variable domain, its missing parts supplied by reference TRBV5-6 and TRBJ2-3, is DAGVTQSPTHLIKTRGQQVTLRCSPKSGHDTVSWYQQALGQGPQFIFQYYEEEERQRGNFPDRFSGHQFPNYSSELNVNALLLGDSALYLCASSLQLSTDTQYFGPGTRLTVL.

This clone was detected a few times. The genes are TRBV4-1 and TRBJ2-7; weak D call: TRBD1 (5 bases). This CDR3 has 14 amino acids. Per the germline V gene, CDR1 is MGHRA and CDR2 is YSYEKL. V lost 0 bases and J 2 bases, leaving 8 bases between the germline ends. CDR3 coding DNA: TGCGCCAGCAGCCAAGATGACAGCGCCTACGAGCAGTACTTC. Amino acids: CASSQDDSAYEQYF.

The chain employs TRBV2 and TRBJ2-1, with 11 bases that match TRBD2. The germline V gene has CDR1 SNHLY and CDR2 FYNNEI. The length of the CDR3 is 16 residues. The trim removed 6 bases at V and 8 bases at J, leaving 12 bases unmatched. The DNA of the CDR3 is TGTGCCAGCAGGACGCCGGGACTAGCGGTCCTCCATGAGCAGTTCTTC. Its translation: CASRTPGLAVLHEQFF.

This clone was detected only a few times. The CDR3 bases are TGTGCCAGCAGTGGACAGGGACACTATGGCTACACCTTC. Translating it yields CASSGQGHYGYTF. The chain uses TRBV2 and TRBJ1-2, with TRBD1 matching 7 bases. V was pared by 4 bases and J by 3 bases, with 2 bases of the junction left unmatched. Germline lookup yields CDR1 SNHLY and CDR2 FYNNEI. This CDR3 is built from 13 residues.

Comment on this clone: A junction boundary mismatches the germline segment, possibly from a read error. The chain carries TRBV7-2 and TRBJ2-3, with 10 bases that match TRBD2. The germline V gene has CDR1 SGHTA and CDR2 FQGNSA. There are 17 residues in the CDR3. CDR3 DNA sequence: TGTGCCAGCAGCCGGTCGAGTAGCGGGGGGATCACAGATATGCAGTATTTT. It is translated as CASSRSSSGGITDMQYF. The variable domain in full, with the rest retrieved from reference TRBV7-2 and TRBJ2-3, is GAGVSQSPSNKVTEKGKDVELRCDPISGHTALYWYRQSLGQGLEFLIYFQGNSAPDKSGLPSDRFSAERTGGSVSTLTIQRTQQEDSAVYLCASSRSSSGGITDMQYFGPGTRLTVL.

The chain uses TRBV7-8 and TRBJ2-3; D is perhaps TRBD1 (5 bases). Germline V lookup: CDR1 SGHVS, CDR2 FQNEAQ. The CDR3 has 16 residues. Trimming took 3 bases from V and 4 from J, leaving 17 bases between them. The CDR3 reads CASSFGPQGSPDTQYF. Written as DNA, the CDR3 is TGTGCCAGCAGCTTTGGCCCTCAGGGTAGCCCAGATACGCAGTATTTT.

This chain uses TRBV11-2 with TRBJ2-1; 10 positions match TRBD2. This CDR3 has 15 residues. In germline, CDR1 is SGHAT, CDR2 FQNNGV. The V and J ends lost 1 base and 7 bases, in that order; junction bases with no gene match: 4. CDR3 bases: TGTGCCAGCAGCTTAGCTAGCGGGAGCGGAAATGAGCAGTTCTTC. Translated: CASSLASGSGNEQFF.

V usage is TRBV18 and J usage is TRBJ2-5, with D hard to call. Germline V lookup: CDR1 KGHSH, CDR2 LQKENI. Trimming stripped 2 bases from V and 5 bases from J, with 6 bases between. The CDR3 totals 12 residues. As DNA, the CDR3 is TGTGCCAGCTCACCAGTTCAGGAGACCCAGTACTTC. This encodes CASSPVQETQYF.

The V gene is TRBV18, the J gene TRBJ2-2, with D unclear. V was shortened by 1 base and J by 5 bases, with 11 bases between the two germline ends. The CDR3 is made up of 15 amino acids. Germline CDR1 reads KGHSH; CDR2 reads LQKENI. The CDR3 here is CASSPQSGQTGELFF. The CDR3 DNA follows: TGTGCCAGCTCACCACAGTCCGGCCAGACCGGGGAGCTGTTTTTT. Filled out from reference TRBV18 and TRBJ2-2, the complete variable domain reads NAGVMQNPRHLVRRRGQEARLRCSPMKGHSHVYWYRQLPEEGLKFMVYLQKENIIDESGMPKERFSAEFPKEGPSILRIQQVVRGDSAAYFCASSPQSGQTGELFFGEGSRLTVL.

This chain links TRBV6-4 with TRBJ1-2, with D possibly TRBD1 on 6 matching bases. Germline CDR1 is MRHNA and CDR2 is SNTAGT. V lost 4 bases to trimming and J lost 5 bases, with 17 bases between them. This CDR3 is 15 amino acids long. This CDR3 reads CASSADRIEGYGYTF. CDR3 DNA sequence: TGTGCCAGCAGTGCAGACAGGATTGAAGGGTATGGCTACACCTTC.

In this sample, this clone turned up a few times. V and J are TRBV19 and TRBJ1-5; maybe TRBD1 (6 bases). This CDR3 region has 15 residues. Germline V gene lookup returns CDR1 LNHDA and CDR2 SQIVND (reference sequence). The V end lost 7 bases, the J end lost 4 bases, and 17 bases lay between the germline ends. CDR3 in DNA: TGTGCCAGTACCTATACAGGGAGGGCTAATCAGCCCCAGCATTTT. Translated, it gives CASTYTGRANQPQHF.

The V gene is TRBV7-6, the J gene TRBJ1-3, with D possibly being TRBD1 (6 bases). Looked up from germline, CDR1 is SGHVS and CDR2 is FNYEAQ. This CDR3 is built from 16 residues. V lost 6 bases and J 3 bases, leaving 18 bases between the germline ends. CDR3 DNA sequence: TGTGCCAGCAGTCCAGAGGCGGGGGGCTATGGAAACACCATATATTTT. Residues: CASSPEAGGYGNTIYF.

V usage is TRBV27 and J usage is TRBJ2-3; no clear D gene. Germline V lookup: CDR1 MNHEY, CDR2 SMNVEV (reference sequence). The CDR3 loop spans 16 amino acids. V was shortened by 2 bases and J by 2 bases, with 14 bases between the two germline ends. The CDR3 region is CASSLRFSLPTDTQYF. For the CDR3, the DNA is TGTGCCAGCAGTTTACGATTCTCTTTGCCCACAGATACGCAGTATTTT.

V and J are TRBV7-3 and TRBJ2-1, with a weak D call TRBD1 (5 bases). The CDR3 is 16 residues long. The germline V gene has CDR1 SGHTA and CDR2 FQGTGA. With 5 bases removed from V and 7 bases from J, the gap between germline ends came to 21 bases. The CDR3 sequence: CASSPLPGQGHNEQFF. In DNA, the CDR3 is TGTGCCAGCAGCCCTCTCCCCGGGCAGGGCCATAATGAGCAGTTCTTC.

This chain uses TRBV10-2 with TRBJ1-3; D gene unclear. Deletions cut 2 bases from V and 4 bases from J, with 6 bases between. CDR1 is WSHSY, CDR2 SAAADI, per germline. The CDR3 length is 13 residues. CDR3 coding DNA: TGCGCCAGCAGTGAGAGCCAGGGAAACACCATATATTTT. Translation: CASSESQGNTIYF.

This chain uses TRBV19 with TRBJ2-4; D might be TRBD1 (5 bases). CDR1 and CDR2 (germline): LNHDA, SQIVND (reference sequence). Deletions cut 4 bases from V and 8 bases from J, with 12 bases between. The CDR3 has 13 amino acids. In DNA form, the CDR3 reads TGTGCCAGTAGTACCAGGGTGATGGACATTCAGTACTTC. Translated, it gives CASSTRVMDIQYF. Supplemented by reference TRBV19 and TRBJ2-4, the full variable domain reads DGGITQSPKYLFRKEGQNVTLSCEQNLNHDAMYWYRQDPGQGLRLIYYSQIVNDFQKGDIAEGYSVSREKKESFPLTVTSAQKNPTAFYLCASSTRVMDIQYFGAGTRLSVL.